This T cell receptor (beta chain) derives from a study of CD8 T cells in Susac syndrome. The CDR3 totals 12 residues. Germline values: CDR1 SEHNR, CDR2 FQNEAQ (reference sequence). Trimming shortened V by 5 bases and J by 13 bases, and 15 bases separated the two germline ends. It was with random hexamers that roughly 0.45 to 1 ug RNA was reverse transcribed. Multiplex immunoSEQ PCR targeted 54 Vbeta and 13 Jbeta TCR beta segments. TCRdb re-called the immunoSEQ multiplex PCR reads with MiXCR, one entry per CDR3 protein. The sample consists of a few hundred thousand distinct CDR3 sequences, roughly 90% of them appearing once. The multiple sclerosis controls consisted of treatment-naive patients with relapsing-remitting disease, either stable or active. TEMRA cells were FACS-enriched, with CD8+ and CD4+ T cells isolated negatively.

This TCR came from a human donor with multiple sclerosis. The chain recombines TRBV7-9 with TRBJ2-1, with D hard to call. Material for sequencing was CD8+ T cells from PBMCs. This chain's CDR3 is CASSPSGVGQFF. For the CDR3, the DNA is TGTGCCAGCAGCCCCTCGGGCGTTGGTCAGTTCTTC. Supplemented by reference TRBV7-9 and TRBJ2-1, the full variable domain reads DTGVSQNPRHKITKRGQNVTFRCDPISEHNRLYWYRQTLGQGPEFLTYFQNEAQLEKSRLLSDRFSAERPKGSFSTLEIQRTEQGDSAMYLCASSPSGVGQFFGPGTRLTVL.